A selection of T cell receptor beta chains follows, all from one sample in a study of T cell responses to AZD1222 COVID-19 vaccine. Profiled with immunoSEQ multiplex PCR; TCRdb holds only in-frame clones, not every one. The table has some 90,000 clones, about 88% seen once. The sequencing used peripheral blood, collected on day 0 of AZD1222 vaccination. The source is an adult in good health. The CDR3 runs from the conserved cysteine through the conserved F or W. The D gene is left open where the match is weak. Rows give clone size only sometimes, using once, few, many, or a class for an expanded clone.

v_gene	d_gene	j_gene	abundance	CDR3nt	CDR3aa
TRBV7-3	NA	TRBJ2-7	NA	TGTGCCAGCAGCCGTGTGGGGAGTCCCCCTTACGAGCAGTACTTC	CASSRVGSPPYEQYF
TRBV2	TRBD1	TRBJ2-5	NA	TGTGCCAGCAGTGAGCGGACAGGGCAAGAGACCCAGTACTTC	CASSERTGQETQYF
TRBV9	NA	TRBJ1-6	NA	TGTGCCAGCAGCGTAGGTAGGGGCTCCTATAATTCACCCCTCCACTTT	CASSVGRGSYNSPLHF
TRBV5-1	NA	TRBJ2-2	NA	TGCGCCAGCAGCTTGGCCGTAGGGGTCCTGGGCACCGGGGAGCTGTTTTTT	CASSLAVGVLGTGELFF
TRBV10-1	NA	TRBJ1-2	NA	TGCGCCAGCAGTACAGGAGTTAACTATGGCTACACCTTC	CASSTGVNYGYTF
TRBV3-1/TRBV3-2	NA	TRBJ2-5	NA	TGTGCCAGCAGCCCTATACATGAGTTGTCTAGCTTACATCAAGAGACCCAGTACTTC	CASSPIHELSSLHQETQYF
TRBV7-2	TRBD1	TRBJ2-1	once	TGTGCCAGCAGCTTAGGACAGGGGACCTACAATGAGCAGTTCTTC	CASSLGQGTYNEQFF
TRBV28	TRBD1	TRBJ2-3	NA	TGTGCCAGCAGTTCAGGGGGCCCCGCAGATACGCAGTATTTT	CASSSGGPADTQYF
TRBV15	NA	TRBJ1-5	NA	TGTGCCACCAGCAGAATCTCCGGAAATCAGCCCCAGCATTTT	CATSRISGNQPQHF
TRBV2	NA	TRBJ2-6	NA	TGTGCCAGCAGTCGACAGGTGGGCTCTGGGGCCAACGTCCTGACTTTC	CASSRQVGSGANVLTF
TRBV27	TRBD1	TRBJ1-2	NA	TGTGCCAGCAGTTTAAACCCAGGGGGCTATGGCTACACCTTC	CASSLNPGGYGYTF
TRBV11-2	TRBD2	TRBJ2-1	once	TGTGCCAGCAGCTTCTCGGGAGGGACTAGCGGGGGGCAGAATGAGCAGTTCTTC	CASSFSGGTSGGQNEQFF
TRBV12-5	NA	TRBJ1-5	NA	TGTGCTAGTGCCCCCCAGAATAGCAATCAGCCCCAGCATTTT	CASAPQNSNQPQHF
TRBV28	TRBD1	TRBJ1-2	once	TGTGCCAGCAGCTCCGGGACAGGGAGGCTAGGCTACACCTTC	CASSSGTGRLGYTF
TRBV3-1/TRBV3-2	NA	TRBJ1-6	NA	TGTGCCAGCAGCCCGTCGGTGGGCTCACCCCTCCACTTT	CASSPSVGSPLHF
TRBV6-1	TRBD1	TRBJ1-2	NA	TGTGCCAGCAGTGAAACGACAGGGGGGTATGGCTACACCTTC	CASSETTGGYGYTF
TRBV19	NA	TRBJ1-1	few	TGTGCCAGTAAAGGGGGGCCGGGGGAAGCTTTCTTT	CASKGGPGEAFF
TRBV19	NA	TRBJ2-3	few	TGTGCCAGTAGTGTCCCCCGAACGTTGGATACGCAGTATTTT	CASSVPRTLDTQYF
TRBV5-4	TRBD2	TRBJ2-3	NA	TGTGCCAGCAGCCCGCGGGGGGCCCCTAGCACAGATACGCAGTATTTT	CASSPRGAPSTDTQYF
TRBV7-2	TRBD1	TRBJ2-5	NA	TGTGCCAGCAGCTTCCAGGGGGCTTCAGAGACCCAGTACTTC	CASSFQGASETQYF
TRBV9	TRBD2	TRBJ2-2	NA	TGTGCCAGCAGCGTAGGGATAGCGGGAGGGCCTGGCACCGGGGAGCTGTTTTTT	CASSVGIAGGPGTGELFF
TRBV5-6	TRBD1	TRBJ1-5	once	TGTGCCAGCAGCTTGGGACCGACAGGGAATTCTCAGCCCCAGCATTTT	CASSLGPTGNSQPQHF
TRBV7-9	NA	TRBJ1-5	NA	TGTGCCAGCAGTCCAGACAAAGCTTGGCCCCAGCATTTT	CASSPDKAWPQHF
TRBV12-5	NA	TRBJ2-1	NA	TGTGCTAGTGGTTTCTCAGGGAGCTCCTACAATGAGCAGTTCTTC	CASGFSGSSYNEQFF
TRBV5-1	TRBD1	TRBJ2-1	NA	TGCGCCAGCAGCACGGGACAGGTCTCGAATGAGCAGTTCTTC	CASSTGQVSNEQFF
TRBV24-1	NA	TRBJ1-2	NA	TGTGCCACCAGTGGAGGTGACTATGGCTACACCTTC	CATSGGDYGYTF
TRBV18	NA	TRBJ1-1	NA	TGTGCCAGCTCACAGGGGTTGAGGGACACTGAAGCTTTCTTT	CASSQGLRDTEAFF
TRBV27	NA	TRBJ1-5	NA	TGTGCCAGCAGTTTTTTACGGGGAGATAGGCCCCAGCATTTT	CASSFLRGDRPQHF
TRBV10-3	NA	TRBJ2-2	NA	TGTGCCATCAGTGACATCGGGGGCACCGGGGAGCTGTTTTTT	CAISDIGGTGELFF
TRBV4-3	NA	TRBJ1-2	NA	TGCGCCAGCAGCCAGGGCGGGGCAAACTATGGCTACACCTTC	CASSQGGANYGYTF
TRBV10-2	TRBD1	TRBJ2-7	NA	TGCGCCAGCAGTGGTTGGGACAGGGGATCCTACGAGCAGTACTTC	CASSGWDRGSYEQYF
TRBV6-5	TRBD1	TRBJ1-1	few	TGTGCCAGCAGTTCCACAGGGGGGACTGAAGCTTTCTTT	CASSSTGGTEAFF
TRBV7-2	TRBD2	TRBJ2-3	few	TGTGCCAGCAGCTCCGGGACTAGCGGGGCCTTAACAGATACGCAGTATTTT	CASSSGTSGALTDTQYF
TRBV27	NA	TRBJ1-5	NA	TGTGCCAGCAGTTTATTGGGACTGAACAATCAGCCCCAGCATTTT	CASSLLGLNNQPQHF
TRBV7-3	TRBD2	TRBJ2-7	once	TGTGCCAGCAGCTTAACCGGGACTAGCGGGAGTCGAGAGCAGTACTTC	CASSLTGTSGSREQYF
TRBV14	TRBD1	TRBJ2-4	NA	TGTGCCAGCAGCCAAGATCCCGGACAGGGTAGAAACATTCAGTACTTC	CASSQDPGQGRNIQYF
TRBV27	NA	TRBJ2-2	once	TGTGCCGCGGGACGGGGGAACACCGGGGAGCTGTTTTTT	CAAGRGNTGELFF
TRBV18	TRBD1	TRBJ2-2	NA	TGTGCCAGCTCACTGGGACAGCACGGGGAGCTGTTTTTT	CASSLGQHGELFF
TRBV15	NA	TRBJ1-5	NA	TGTGCCACCAGCAGAGTTGGACAGCCCCAGCATTTT	CATSRVGQPQHF
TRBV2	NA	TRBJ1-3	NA	TGTGCCAGCAGTGAAGCGCTTTTACAGGGAAACACCATATATTTT	CASSEALLQGNTIYF
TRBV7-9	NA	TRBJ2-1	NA	TGTGCCAGCAGCCCGCGGACCGACAATGAGCAGTTCTTC	CASSPRTDNEQFF
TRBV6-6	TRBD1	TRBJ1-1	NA	TGTGCCAGCGAGGCCCGGGACAGGGGGCTTACTGAAGCTTTCTTT	CASEARDRGLTEAFF
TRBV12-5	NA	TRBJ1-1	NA	TGTGCTAGTGGCCGGGACATTCTGAACACTGAAGCTTTCTTT	CASGRDILNTEAFF
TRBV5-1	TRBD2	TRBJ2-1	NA	TGCGCCAGCAGCACCCTAGCGGGGGTAAACAATGAGCAGTTCTTC	CASSTLAGVNNEQFF
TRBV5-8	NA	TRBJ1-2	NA	TGTGCCAGCAGCAGACAGGAGGGCTATGGCTACACCTTC	CASSRQEGYGYTF
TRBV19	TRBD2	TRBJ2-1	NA	TGTGCCAGTAGTATAGGGGTAGCGGGAGTGGGTGAGCAGTTCTTC	CASSIGVAGVGEQFF
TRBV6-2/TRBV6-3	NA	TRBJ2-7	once	TGTGCCAGCACCCCAGGGGTGACTCCCTACGAGCAGTACTTC	CASTPGVTPYEQYF
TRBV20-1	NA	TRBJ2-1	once	TGCAGTGCTAGAGAGGGGAGGGGGGCGTTCTTC	CSAREGRGAFF
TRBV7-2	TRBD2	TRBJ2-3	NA	TGTGCCAGCTTTGCCGGGGGGGCCGGGGCAGATACGCAGTATTTT	CASFAGGAGADTQYF
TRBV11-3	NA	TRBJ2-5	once	TGTGCCAGCAGCCCTAATGCCGGGGCGACCCAGTACTTC	CASSPNAGATQYF
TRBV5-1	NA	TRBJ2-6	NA	TGCGCCAGCAGCTTGGTCGCCGGAGGGGCCAACGTCCTGACTTTC	CASSLVAGGANVLTF
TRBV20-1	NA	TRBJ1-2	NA	TGCAGTGCTAGTCCCAGTTCCTCCTATGGCTACACCTTC	CSASPSSSYGYTF
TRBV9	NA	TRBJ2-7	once	TGTGCCAGCAGCCCCCCTTCCTACGAGCAGTACTTC	CASSPPSYEQYF
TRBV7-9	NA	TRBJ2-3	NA	TGTGCCAGCAGCTCGAACTCAGATACGCAGTATTTT	CASSSNSDTQYF